Reported below is one TCR beta chain. As processed by the authors: From reference gene primer amplification, estimates of nucleated cell counts were derived. The table came from immunoSEQ multiplex PCR; TCRdb's copy has only in-frame clones and leaves some out. The V and J calls and the clone size are those of that table, but D and trimming were determined from the DNA. The sample has fewer than 700,000 clones, about 89% seen once. Trimming removed 0 bases at V and 1 base at J, with 7 bases between. This CDR3 contains 14 residues. Germline CDR1 and CDR2: SGHRS and YFSETQ. This specimen comes from a study of blood T cell repertoires in COVID-19. Study details: From the United States, Italy and Spain came samples of acute and convalescent COVID-19. T cells, B-cell-depleted T cells, or PBMCs supplied cDNA or gDNA.

Seattle's cohort entered during active infection and was followed longitudinally. Sequenced: peripheral blood. The origin of this receptor is a woman aged 45-60 years with COVID-19, enrolled during active disease. This chain connects TRBV5-1 to TRBJ1-1; D might be TRBD1 (5 bases). CDR3 protein: CASSLEGQNTEAFF. The DNA of the CDR3 is TGCGCCAGCAGCTTGGAGGGGCAGAACACTGAAGCTTTCTTT.